This is a list of T cell receptor beta chains from one sample in a study of beta chain features in type 1 diabetes. Repertoires were generated with immunoSEQ multiplex PCR, while TCRdb's copy carries only in-frame clones and drops some. In the table there are roughly 170,000 clones, 13% of which are singletons. Sequenced material: central memory CD4+ T cells from blood. The receptors come from a woman aged 18-30 years in good health. Both conserved end residues are part of each CDR3. The D gene is left open where the match is weak. Part of the rows lack a size; the others show once, few, many or a class for expanded clones.

CDR3 length	clone size	D gene	J gene	V gene	CDR3 DNA	CDR3 protein
15	few	TRBD1	TRBJ2-5	TRBV27	TGTGCCAGCAGTTCACCACCCGGGACAGGGGAGACCCAGTACTTC	CASSSPPGTGETQYF
15	NA	TRBD1	TRBJ2-1	TRBV11-3	TGTGCCAGCAGCCTTGGGGGACAGGGACGAAATGAGCAGTTCTTC	CASSLGGQGRNEQFF
14	few	TRBD1	TRBJ1-1	TRBV28	TGTGCCAGCAGTCAGGACAGGCGTTACACTGAAGCTTTCTTT	CASSQDRRYTEAFF
14	NA	TRBD2	TRBJ2-1	TRBV6-1	TGTGCCAGTGCAGGACTAGCGGGAGTCAGTGAGCAGTTCTTC	CASAGLAGVSEQFF
14	NA	TRBD2	TRBJ2-5	TRBV11-2	TGTGCCAGCTCTGTAGCGGGAGGCCAAGAGACCCAGTACTTC	CASSVAGGQETQYF
15	NA	TRBD2	TRBJ2-7	TRBV11-2	TGTGCCAGCAGCTCTCTTAGCGGGAGCGGAAACGAGCAGTACTTC	CASSSLSGSGNEQYF
15	NA	TRBD1	TRBJ1-1	TRBV5-1	TGCGCCAGCAGGCTCAATCCCGGGACAGGGGCGGAAGCTTTCTTT	CASRLNPGTGAEAFF
16	few	NA	TRBJ2-3	TRBV28	TGTGCCAGCAGTTTATCACAGCGGTCTGGGTGGAATACGCAGTATTTT	CASSLSQRSGWNTQYF
13	few	TRBD1	TRBJ2-5	TRBV28	TGTGCCAGCAGACCGACAGGGAAGAAGACCCAGTACTTC	CASRPTGKKTQYF
12	NA	NA	TRBJ2-5	TRBV11-2	TGTGCCAGCAGCCGTACTCAAGAGACCCAGTACTTC	CASSRTQETQYF
15	few	NA	TRBJ1-1	TRBV5-1	TGCGCCAGCAGCTTAGTTCCCAGGGTCGGCACTGAAGCTTTCTTT	CASSLVPRVGTEAFF
15	few	NA	TRBJ2-1	TRBV4-1	TGCGCCAGCAGCCAAGACCCGCAAACTAGGGATGAGCAGTTCTTC	CASSQDPQTRDEQFF
17	few	TRBD2	TRBJ2-1	TRBV5-1	TGCGCCAGCAGATGGGCTAGCGGGAGCCCCTCCTACAATGAGCAGTTCTTC	CASRWASGSPSYNEQFF
15	few	NA	TRBJ2-7	TRBV6-5	TGTGCCAGCAGCCCCCACATGGACTACTCCTACGAGCAGTACTTC	CASSPHMDYSYEQYF
14	few	TRBD2	TRBJ2-1	TRBV7-3	TGTGCCAGCAGCTTAGCTAGCGGGAGAAATGAGCAGTTCTTC	CASSLASGRNEQFF
15	few	TRBD2	TRBJ2-3	TRBV29-1	TGCAGCGAGACACTAGCGGGATCTATCACAGATACGCAGTATTTT	CSETLAGSITDTQYF
12	NA	NA	TRBJ1-4	TRBV27	TGTGCCAGTAGGACAGTGAATGAAAAACTGTTTTTT	CASRTVNEKLFF
15	few	TRBD2	TRBJ2-1	TRBV19	TGTGCCAGTAGCAAAACTAGCGGGAGGGGCGATGAGCAGTTCTTC	CASSKTSGRGDEQFF
16	few	TRBD2	TRBJ2-3	TRBV18	TGTGCCAGCTCGCCTGGACTAGCTGGTCTCGCAGATACGCAGTATTTT	CASSPGLAGLADTQYF
13	NA	TRBD2	TRBJ2-7	TRBV7-6	TGTGCCAGCAGCCCGCGGGAGGGCTACGAGCAGTACTTC	CASSPREGYEQYF
16	NA	NA	TRBJ2-3	TRBV28	TGTGCCAGCAGTTCACCTAGCCGTCATCCAACAGATACGCAGTATTTT	CASSSPSRHPTDTQYF
17	few	TRBD1	TRBJ1-4	TRBV6-1	TGTGCCAGCAGTGGGACAGGGGGAGTTGCAACTAATGAAAAACTGTTTTTT	CASSGTGGVATNEKLFF
15	few	TRBD2	TRBJ2-1	TRBV6-1	TGTGCCAGCAGCGCGGGGGGTTCGGGGTACAATGAGCAGTTCTTC	CASSAGGSGYNEQFF
14	few	NA	TRBJ2-3	TRBV5-1	TGCGCCAGCAGCTTGGGACACCTCACAGATACGCAGTATTTT	CASSLGHLTDTQYF
14	few	NA	TRBJ1-2	TRBV5-6	TGTGCCAGCAGCCGAACAGGACAGAACTATGGCTACACCTTC	CASSRTGQNYGYTF
13	few	NA	TRBJ2-7	TRBV29-1	TGCAGCGCCAAGAACAGGGACACCTACGAGCAGTACTTC	CSAKNRDTYEQYF
13	few	TRBD2	TRBJ2-2	TRBV7-9	TGTGCCAGCAGACTAGCGGTCACCGGGGAGCTGTTTTTT	CASRLAVTGELFF
17	NA	TRBD2	TRBJ2-1	TRBV27	TGTGCCAGCAGTTCCCGAAGTTTAGCGGGAGTCTACAATGAGCAGTTCTTC	CASSSRSLAGVYNEQFF
15	few	TRBD2	TRBJ2-5	TRBV27	TGTGCCAGCAGTTTCAGCGGACTAGCGGGAGAGACCCAGTACTTC	CASSFSGLAGETQYF
12	few	TRBD1	TRBJ1-1	TRBV29-1	TGCAGCGTTGGACAGGGGATTGGTGAAGCTTTCTTT	CSVGQGIGEAFF
17	few	TRBD1	TRBJ2-2	TRBV29-1	TGCAGCGTTGACACAGGACAGGGGGTTTTAGACACCGGGGAGCTGTTTTTT	CSVDTGQGVLDTGELFF
13	few	TRBD1	TRBJ2-5	TRBV7-9	TGTGCCAGCGGAGACAGGGGGCGGGAGACCCAGTACTTC	CASGDRGRETQYF
17	few	NA	TRBJ2-5	TRBV5-1	TGCGCCAGCAGCCTCTATCTACGGACAGTCGAAGGAGAGACCCAGTACTTC	CASSLYLRTVEGETQYF
16	NA	NA	TRBJ2-1	TRBV7-3	TGTGCCAGCAGCTTAAACACCGGGAGCTCCTACAATGAGCAGTTCTTC	CASSLNTGSSYNEQFF
14	few	NA	TRBJ1-5	TRBV18	TGTGCCAGCTCACCGGGGGCCGTTAATCAGCCCCAGCATTTT	CASSPGAVNQPQHF
14	NA	NA	TRBJ1-1	TRBV5-1	TGCGCCAGCAGCTTGGATCCGGGGAGCACTGAAGCTTTCTTT	CASSLDPGSTEAFF